Shown below are 15 T cell receptor beta chains from a single sample sequenced in a study of CD8 T cells in ankylosing spondylitis. Overall study results and limits: Typical of ankylosing spondylitis blood, it appeared, was a TCR beta motif of seven to nine highly homologous variants.

These receptors have no known antigen. TCRdb processed the 5' RACE reads anew with MiXCR; each CDR3 protein has one entry. The table lists roughly 470,000 distinct CDR3 sequences, roughly 25% of them singletons, with about 0.92% in the top ten. Sequences were obtained from blood, either unsorted or a sorted T cell fraction (not recorded which). These receptors originate from a male donor with ankylosing spondylitis.

This chain uses TRBV20-1 with TRBJ1-5; D call uncertain. The V gene's germline CDR1 is DFQATT and CDR2 SNEGSKA (reference sequence). CDR3 length equals 13 residues. Trimming cost V 2 bases and J 0 bases, with 5 bases left between them. CDR3 coding DNA: TGCAGTGCTAGACAATATAGCAATCAGCCCCAGCATTTT. This gives the protein CSARQYSNQPQHF.

This clonotype appeared a single time. The rearrangement uses TRBV7-6 and TRBJ1-1, with D perhaps TRBD1 (5 bases). Deletions cut 6 bases from V and 1 base from J, with 18 bases between. The CDR3 is 16 amino acids. Germline V gene sequence: CDR1 SGHVS, CDR2 FNYEAQ. The DNA of the CDR3 is TGTGCCAGCAGTACGGGACTCTTACACCGGAACACTGAAGCTTTCTTT. As protein: CASSTGLLHRNTEAFF.

The J gene is TRBJ2-1, the V gene TRBV3-1; TRBD2 agrees at 8 bases. V dropped 4 bases and J dropped 4; count of bases not matched to a gene: 9. The CDR3 runs 16 residues. Germline CDR1 is LGHDT and CDR2 is YNNKEL (reference sequence). This chain's CDR3 is CASSPKLLAGYNEQFF. CDR3 DNA: TGTGCCAGCAGCCCCAAACTTCTAGCGGGTTACAATGAGCAGTTCTTC.

This sequence joins TRBV7-2 and TRBJ2-3; 9 bases fit TRBD2. The CDR3 length is 14 residues. V gave up 5 bases and J gave up 8 bases; unmatched junction bases: 8. The germline gives CDR1 SGHTA, CDR2 FQGNSA. CDR3 nucleotides: TGTGCCAGCAGCATTAGCGGGAGTGAGGTTACGCAGTATTTT. It translates to CASSISGSEVTQYF.

This clonotype was seen repeatedly, ten times or more. This rearrangement joins TRBV10-3 to TRBJ2-1; D ambiguous. The CDR3 sequence is 14 residues long. Germline loops: CDR1 ENHRY, CDR2 SYGVKD. Trimming stripped 1 base from V and 7 bases from J, with 11 bases between. In nucleotides, the CDR3 is TGTGCCATCAGTGAGTTGAGACCCCCGAATGAGCAGTTCTTC. Its translation: CAISELRPPNEQFF.

This clonotype appeared many times. The chain couples TRBV12-3 or TRBV12-4 to TRBJ2-3, with D perhaps matching TRBD2 (7 bases). The CDR3 contains 14 residues. Trimming shortened V by 5 bases and J by 2 bases, and 11 bases separated the two germline ends. Here the CDR3 DNA reads TGTGCCAGCAGTCCGGGGGGCTTCACAGATACGCAGTATTTT. It translates to CASSPGGFTDTQYF.

The V gene is TRBV20-1, the J gene TRBJ2-1, with D tentatively TRBD2 (7 bases). Between the trimmed V and J ends, which lost 0 bases and 10 bases, there was a span of 10 bases. This CDR3 has 12 amino acids. CDR1 and CDR2 (germline): DFQATT, SNEGSKA (reference sequence). The CDR3 coding sequence is TGCAGTGCTAGAGAAGGGAGGGGGGAGCAGTTCTTC. This gives the protein CSAREGRGEQFF.

The chain has TRBV10-2 and TRBJ1-5; D is unresolved. The CDR3 consists of 14 residues. The germline gives CDR1 WSHSY, CDR2 SAAADI. V was pared by 4 bases and J by 2 bases, with 9 bases between. The CDR3 DNA follows: TGCGCCAGCAGTGGGGCCGGAGGCAATCAGCCCCAGCATTTT. As protein: CASSGAGGNQPQHF.

The chain has TRBV20-1 and TRBJ1-4; no clear D. This CDR3 spans 12 amino acids. Germline V gives CDR1 DFQATT, CDR2 SNEGSKA (reference sequence). V was shortened by 5 bases and J by 14 bases, with 18 bases between the two germline ends. In DNA form, the CDR3 reads TGCAGTGCTCCCCGACCCCCAAGGGATCTGTTTTTT. It translates to CSAPRPPRDLFF.

There are a few counts of this clonotype. The rearrangement joins TRBV5-1 to TRBJ2-3; no definite D call. The CDR3 runs 16 residues. Germline V gene lookup returns CDR1 SGHRS and CDR2 YFSETQ. Trimming cost V 1 base and J 3 bases, with 15 bases left between them. The CDR3 DNA reads as TGCGCCAGCAGCTTGCGGAAAAGTAGCCGAACAGATACGCAGTATTTT. This translates into CASSLRKSSRTDTQYF. The complete variable domain, with remaining parts taken from reference TRBV5-1 and TRBJ2-3, reads KAGVTQTPRYLIKTRGQQVTLSCSPISGHRSVSWYQQTPGQGLQFLFEYFSETQRNKGNFPGRFSGRQFSNSRSEMNVSTLELGDSALYLCASSLRKSSRTDTQYFGPGTRLTVL.

The gene calls are TRBV7-2 and TRBJ2-1; D uncertain. Germline-derived CDR1 and CDR2 are SGHTA and FQGNSA. The CDR3 runs 14 residues. V was cut by 5 bases and J by 5 bases, with 13 bases left in between. This CDR3 is CASSLRAPHNEQFF. In DNA form, the CDR3 reads TGTGCCAGCAGCCTTAGGGCACCCCACAATGAGCAGTTCTTC.

The CDR3, as DNA: TGTGCCAGCAGTTCGGACAGGGGGCTAGGGGATACGCAGTATTTT. Its translation: CASSSDRGLGDTQYF. The chain employs TRBV27 and TRBJ2-3, with 11 positions matching TRBD1. V lost 4 bases, J lost 6 bases, and 6 bases stayed unmatched. CDR1 and CDR2 from the germline V gene are MNHEY and SMNVEV (reference sequence). CDR3 length: 15 amino acids.

This clonotype was observed a handful of times. V is TRBV12-5 and J is TRBJ2-1, with TRBD1 matching 7 bases. The CDR3 length is 18 residues. CDR1 is LGHNT, CDR2 FRNRAP, per germline. V was pared by 1 base and J by 0 bases, with 9 bases of the junction left unmatched. The CDR3 protein is CASGLDPWTGPSYNEQFF. The CDR3 coding sequence is TGTGCTAGTGGTTTGGACCCCTGGACAGGTCCCTCCTACAATGAGCAGTTCTTC.

This clonotype was counted a few times. The V call is TRBV5-6, the J call TRBJ1-2; D gene uncertain. Trimming took 4 bases from V and 2 from J, leaving 15 bases between them. The CDR3 spans 15 residues. The germline V gene encodes CDR1 SGHDT and CDR2 YYEEEE. Here the CDR3 reads CASSPGPGGNYGYTF. The CDR3 DNA follows: TGTGCCAGCAGCCCGGGCCCGGGAGGGAACTATGGCTACACCTTC.

This clonotype was picked up a small number of times. V is TRBV5-6 and J is TRBJ2-7; the match to TRBD2 covers 8 bases. CDR3 length equals 14 residues. The germline V gene has CDR1 SGHDT and CDR2 YYEEEE. V shed 3 bases and J 6 bases; nucleotides not matched to a gene: 8. CDR3 residues: CASSYSGTSLEQYV. The CDR3 DNA sequence: TGTGCCAGCAGCTATAGCGGGACCTCGCTCGAGCAGTACGTC.